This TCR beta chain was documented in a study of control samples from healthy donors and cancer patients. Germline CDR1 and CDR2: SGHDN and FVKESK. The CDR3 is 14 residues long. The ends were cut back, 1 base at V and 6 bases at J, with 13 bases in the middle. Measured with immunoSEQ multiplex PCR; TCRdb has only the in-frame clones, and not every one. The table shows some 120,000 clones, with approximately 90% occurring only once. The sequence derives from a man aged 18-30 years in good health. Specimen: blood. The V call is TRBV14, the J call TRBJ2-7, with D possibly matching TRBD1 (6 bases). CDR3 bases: TGTGCCAGCAGCCAAGTGGACAGAGAACTCGAGCAGTACTTC. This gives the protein CASSQVDRELEQYF.